This entry features one T cell receptor (beta chain) sequence. Sequenced by immunoSEQ multiplex PCR; TCRdb stores in-frame clones only, minus some. Of over 250,000 clones in the sample, over 85% were seen once. These data are taken from a study of blood T cell repertoires in COVID-19. The CDR3 consists of 13 residues. Germline values: CDR1 MDHEN, CDR2 SYDVKM. The V end was cut by 6 bases, the J end by 4 bases, with 13 bases between. The TCR was taken from a woman aged 55-69 years who had recovered from COVID-19. The chain is built from TRBV28 and TRBJ2-7; D might be TRBD2 (7 bases). The sequencing sample was made of PBMCs or T cells enriched from blood (not recorded which). This CDR3 is CASSIGGAYEQYF. CDR3 DNA sequence: TGTGCCAGCAGCATAGGGGGGGCGTACGAGCAGTACTTC.